This entry concerns a single TCR beta chain. The antigen remains undetermined. Trimming took 2 bases from V and 1 from J; bases not matched to a gene: 5. This CDR3 is 15 amino acids long. The germline gives CDR1 SGHRS, CDR2 YFSETQ. Specified treatment: roughly 11-day PBMC culture with coronavirus spike peptide pools or control peptides (ViraFEST assay). Negative selection recovered the CD4+ T cells once they had spent nine to eleven days in culture. This sample was taken from a study of vaccination and CD4 T cells after COVID-19. Study information: Stimulation of cells relied on overlapping spike peptides derived from SARS-CoV-2, HCoV-NL63, HCoV-OC43 and HCoV-229E. Study-wide findings and caveats: Convalescent patients' vaccine-specific clones were spike mono-reactive in 304 of 307 cases. Early post-infection timepoints were not included, and relatively few convalescent patients were studied.

The Oncomine TCR Beta short-read assay sequenced DNA from cultured CD4+ T cells. TCRdb ran MiXCR on the PCR reads and lists one entry per CDR3 protein. The table has about 20,000 distinct CDR3 sequences, over 40% seen once. The sequencing here drew on CD4+ T cells from blood, cultured in vitro, taken after SARS-CoV-2 vaccination. The chain couples TRBV5-1 to TRBJ1-1, with TRBD1 identical over 7 bases. The source of this sequence is a human donor who had recovered from COVID-19. CDR3 sequence: CASSFNRGPNTEAFF. CDR3 DNA sequence: TGCGCCAGCAGCTTTAACAGGGGTCCGAACACTGAAGCTTTCTTT.